The 4 T cell receptor beta chains reported below all come from one sample, sequenced in a study of a mutant IDH1 vaccine in newly diagnosed glioma. Time point specified: week 35, safety follow-up. A single vaccine dose contained 300 ug of mutant IDH1 20-mer peptide, and topical imiquimod was used with it. These receptors have no known antigen. Here immunoSEQ multiplex PCR was the method, and the copy in TCRdb shows in-frame clones only, minus some. The profile shows 30,000 to 40,000 clones, roughly 80% of them singletons. Sequencing was performed on PBMCs, taken from a glioma patient whose treatment included an IDH1 peptide vaccine. Every receptor here comes from a woman between 18 and 30 years old with glioma.

The genes are TRBV28 and TRBJ1-2, with no clear D. In germline, CDR1 is MDHEN, CDR2 SYDVKM. CDR3 length: 14 residues. Trimming cost V 2 bases and J 1 base, with 8 bases left between them. This CDR3 is CASSLGSNNYGYTF. The DNA of the CDR3 is TGTGCCAGCAGTTTAGGTTCCAATAACTATGGCTACACCTTC.

The table lists this clone with a count of one. This rearrangement joins TRBV18 to TRBJ1-1, with no clear D. The CDR3 length is 12 residues. Between the trimmed V and J ends, which lost 6 bases and 0 bases, there was a span of 5 bases. Looked up from germline, CDR1 is KGHSH and CDR2 is LQKENI. The CDR3 bases are TGTGCCAGCTCTCGGATGAACACTGAAGCTTTCTTT. Translated: CASSRMNTEAFF.

V is TRBV5-6 and J is TRBJ2-3, with a possible D match to TRBD1 (6 bases). V lost 4 bases and J 0 bases, leaving 12 bases between the germline ends. Germline V gene data show CDR1 as SGHDT and CDR2 as YYEEEE. The CDR3 extends over 15 amino acids. CDR3 sequence: CASSKQGWSTDTQYF. DNA for the CDR3: TGTGCCAGCAGCAAACAGGGTTGGAGCACAGATACGCAGTATTTT.

This rearrangement joins TRBV7-9 to TRBJ1-1; no firm D call. V gave up 1 base and J gave up 3 bases, with 12 bases separating them. Germline values: CDR1 SEHNR, CDR2 FQNEAQ (reference sequence). The CDR3 runs 15 residues. CDR3 amino acids: CASSLEGIRDTEAFF. The CDR3 DNA reads TGTGCCAGCAGCTTAGAAGGGATTCGAGACACTGAAGCTTTCTTT.